The source of this TCR beta chain is a study of blood T cell repertoires in COVID-19. About the research overall: Sample material is recorded as cDNA or gDNA derived from T cells, B-cell-depleted T cells, or PBMCs.

The CDR3 has 14 residues. From germline, CDR1 is MNHNS and CDR2 SASEGT. The V gene lost 1 base and the J gene lost 3 bases, with 10 bases spanning the gap. The repertoire was sequenced with immunoSEQ multiplex PCR; TCRdb's copy has only in-frame clones and lacks some. This table has around 99,000 clones, more than 65% appearing once. The chain couples TRBV6-1 to TRBJ2-7; TRBD2 is a possible D gene (5 bases). This sequence was found in a woman over 75 with active or convalescent COVID-19. The sequenced material came from peripheral blood. The CDR3 bases are TGTGCCAGCAGTGAAGTAGGAGCGGTCTACGAGCAGTACTTC. Protein sequence: CASSEVGAVYEQYF.